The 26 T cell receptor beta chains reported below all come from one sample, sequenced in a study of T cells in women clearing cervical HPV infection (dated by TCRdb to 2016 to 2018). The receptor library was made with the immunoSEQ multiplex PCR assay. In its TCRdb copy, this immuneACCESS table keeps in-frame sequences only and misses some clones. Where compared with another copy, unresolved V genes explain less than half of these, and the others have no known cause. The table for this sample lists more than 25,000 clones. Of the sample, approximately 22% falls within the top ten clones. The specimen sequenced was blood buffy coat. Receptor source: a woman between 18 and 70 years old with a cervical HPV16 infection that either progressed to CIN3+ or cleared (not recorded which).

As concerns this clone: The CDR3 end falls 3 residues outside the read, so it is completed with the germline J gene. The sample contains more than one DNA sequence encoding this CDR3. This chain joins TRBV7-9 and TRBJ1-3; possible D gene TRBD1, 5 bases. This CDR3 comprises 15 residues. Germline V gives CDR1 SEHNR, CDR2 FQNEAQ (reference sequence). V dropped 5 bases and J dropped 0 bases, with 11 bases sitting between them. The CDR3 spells CASSAGAISGNTIYF. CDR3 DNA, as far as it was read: TGTGCCAGCAGCGCTGGGGCCATCTCTGGAAACACC. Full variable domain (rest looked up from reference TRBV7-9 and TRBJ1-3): DTGVSQNPRHKITKRGQNVTFRCDPISEHNRLYWYRQTLGQGPEFLTYFQNEAQLEKSRLLSDRFSAERPKGSFSTLEIQRTEQGDSAMYLCASSAGAISGNTIYFGEGSWLTVV.

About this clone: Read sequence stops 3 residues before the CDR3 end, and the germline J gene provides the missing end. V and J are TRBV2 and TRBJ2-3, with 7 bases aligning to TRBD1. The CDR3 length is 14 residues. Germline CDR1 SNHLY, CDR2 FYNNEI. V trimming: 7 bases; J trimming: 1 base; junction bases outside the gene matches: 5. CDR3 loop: CASNRDRGTDTQYF. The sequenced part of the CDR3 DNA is TGTGCCAGCAATCGGGACAGAGGCACAGATACG.

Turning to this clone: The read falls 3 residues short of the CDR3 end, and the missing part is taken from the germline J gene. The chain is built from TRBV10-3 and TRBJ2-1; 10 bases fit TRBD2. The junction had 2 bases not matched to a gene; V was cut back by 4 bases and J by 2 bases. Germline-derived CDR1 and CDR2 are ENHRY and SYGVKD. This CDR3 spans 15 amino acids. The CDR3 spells CAISGLAGPYNEQFF. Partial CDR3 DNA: TGTGCCATCAGTGGACTAGCGGGCCCCTACAATGAG.

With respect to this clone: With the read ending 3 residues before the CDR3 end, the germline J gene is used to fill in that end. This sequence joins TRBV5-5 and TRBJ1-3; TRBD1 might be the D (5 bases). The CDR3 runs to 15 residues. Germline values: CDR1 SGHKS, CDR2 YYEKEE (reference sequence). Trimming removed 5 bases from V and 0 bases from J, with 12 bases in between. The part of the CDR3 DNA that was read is TGTGCCAGCAGACTGACAGCGACCTCTGGAAACACC. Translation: CASRLTATSGNT. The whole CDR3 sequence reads CASRLTATSGNTIYF.

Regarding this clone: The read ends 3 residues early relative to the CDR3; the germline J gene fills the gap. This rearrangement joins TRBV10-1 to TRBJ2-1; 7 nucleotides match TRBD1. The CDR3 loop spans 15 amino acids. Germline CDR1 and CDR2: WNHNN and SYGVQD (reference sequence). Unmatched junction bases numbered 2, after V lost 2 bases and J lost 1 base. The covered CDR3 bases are TGCGCCAGCAGTGAGGGCAGGGGGTCCTACAATGAG. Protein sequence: CASSEGRGSYNE. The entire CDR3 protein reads CASSEGRGSYNEQFF.

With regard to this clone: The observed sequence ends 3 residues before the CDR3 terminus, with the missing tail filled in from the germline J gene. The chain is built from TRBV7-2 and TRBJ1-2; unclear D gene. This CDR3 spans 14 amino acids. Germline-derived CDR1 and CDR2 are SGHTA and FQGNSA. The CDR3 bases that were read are TGTGCCAGCAGACGAAGCGGGAGATTGAATACC. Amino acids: CASRRSGRLNT. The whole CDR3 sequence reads CASRRSGRLNTYTF.

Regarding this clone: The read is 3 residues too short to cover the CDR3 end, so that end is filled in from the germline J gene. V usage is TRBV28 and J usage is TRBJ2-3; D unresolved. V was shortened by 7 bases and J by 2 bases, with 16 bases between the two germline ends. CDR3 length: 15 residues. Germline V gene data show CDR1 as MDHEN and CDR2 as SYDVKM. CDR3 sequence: CASNSYGAITDTQYF. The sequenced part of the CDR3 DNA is TGTGCCAGCAATTCGTACGGTGCTATCACAGATACG.

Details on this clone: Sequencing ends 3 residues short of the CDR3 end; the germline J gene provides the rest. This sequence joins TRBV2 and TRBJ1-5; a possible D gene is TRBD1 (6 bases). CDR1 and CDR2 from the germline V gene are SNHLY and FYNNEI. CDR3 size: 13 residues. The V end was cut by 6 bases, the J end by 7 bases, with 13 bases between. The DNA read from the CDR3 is TGTGCCAGCAGGCAGGGGAGCGGCCAGCCC. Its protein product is CASRQGSGQP. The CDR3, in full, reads CASRQGSGQPQHF. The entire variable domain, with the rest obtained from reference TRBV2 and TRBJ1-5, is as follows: EPEVTQTPSHQVTQMGQEVILRCVPISNHLYFYWYRQILGQKVEFLVSFYNNEISEKSEIFDDQFSVERPDGSNFTLKIRSTKLEDSAMYFCASRQGSGQPQHFGDGTRLSIL.

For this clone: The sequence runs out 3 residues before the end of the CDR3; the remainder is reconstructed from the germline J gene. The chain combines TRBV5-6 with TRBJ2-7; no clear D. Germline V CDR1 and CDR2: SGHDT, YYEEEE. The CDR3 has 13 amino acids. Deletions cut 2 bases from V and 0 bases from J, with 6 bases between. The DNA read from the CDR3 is TGTGCCAGCAGCTTAGGGTCCTCCTACGAG. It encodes CASSLGSSYE. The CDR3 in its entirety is CASSLGSSYEQYF.

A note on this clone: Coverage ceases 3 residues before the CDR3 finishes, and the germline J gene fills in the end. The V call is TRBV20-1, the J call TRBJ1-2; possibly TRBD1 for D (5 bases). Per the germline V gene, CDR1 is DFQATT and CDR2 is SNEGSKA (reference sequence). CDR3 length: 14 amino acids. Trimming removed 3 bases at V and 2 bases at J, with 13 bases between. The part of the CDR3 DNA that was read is TGCAGTGCTAGGGACATCAAATGGAACTATGGC. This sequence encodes CSARDIKWNYG. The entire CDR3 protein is CSARDIKWNYGYTF.

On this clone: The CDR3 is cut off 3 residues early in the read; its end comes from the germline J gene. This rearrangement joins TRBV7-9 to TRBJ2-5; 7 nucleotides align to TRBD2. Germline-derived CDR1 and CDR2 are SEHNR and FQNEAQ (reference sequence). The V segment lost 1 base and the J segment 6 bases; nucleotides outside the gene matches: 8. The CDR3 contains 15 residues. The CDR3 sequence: CASSLGGGEEKTQYF. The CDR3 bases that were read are TGTGCCAGCAGCTTAGGGGGGGGAGAGGAAAAGACC.

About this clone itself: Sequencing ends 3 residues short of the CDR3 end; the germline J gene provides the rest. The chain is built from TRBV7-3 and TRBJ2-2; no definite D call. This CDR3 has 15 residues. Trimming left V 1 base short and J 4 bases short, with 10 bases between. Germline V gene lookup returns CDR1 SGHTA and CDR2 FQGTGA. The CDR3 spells CASSLIPAATGELFF. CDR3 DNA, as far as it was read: TGTGCCAGCAGCTTAATCCCCGCGGCCACCGGGGAG.

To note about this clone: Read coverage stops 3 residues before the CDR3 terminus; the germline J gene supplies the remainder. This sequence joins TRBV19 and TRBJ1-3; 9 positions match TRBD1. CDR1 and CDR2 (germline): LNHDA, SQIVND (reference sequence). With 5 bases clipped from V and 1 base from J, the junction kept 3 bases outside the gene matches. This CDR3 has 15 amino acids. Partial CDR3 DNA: TGTGCCAGTAGTCCAGGGACAGGGTCTGGAAACACC. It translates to CASSPGTGSGNT. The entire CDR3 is CASSPGTGSGNTIYF.

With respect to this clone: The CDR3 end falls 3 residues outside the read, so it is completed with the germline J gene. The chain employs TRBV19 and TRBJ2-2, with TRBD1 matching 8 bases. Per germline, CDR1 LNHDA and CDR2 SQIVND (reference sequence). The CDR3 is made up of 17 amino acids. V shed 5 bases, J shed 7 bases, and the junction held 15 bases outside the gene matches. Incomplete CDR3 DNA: TGTGCCAGTAGTCCAAGGCTCAGGGGGCGTGATAGCGGGGAG. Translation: CASSPRLRGRDSGE. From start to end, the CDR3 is CASSPRLRGRDSGELFF.

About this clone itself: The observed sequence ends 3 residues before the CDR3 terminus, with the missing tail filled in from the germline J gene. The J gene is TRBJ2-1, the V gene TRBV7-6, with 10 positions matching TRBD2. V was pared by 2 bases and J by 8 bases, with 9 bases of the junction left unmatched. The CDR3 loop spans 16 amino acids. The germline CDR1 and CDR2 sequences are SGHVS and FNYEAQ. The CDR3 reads CASSLRASGSGYEQFF. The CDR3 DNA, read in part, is TGTGCCAGCAGCTTAAGGGCTAGCGGGAGTGGCTATGAG.

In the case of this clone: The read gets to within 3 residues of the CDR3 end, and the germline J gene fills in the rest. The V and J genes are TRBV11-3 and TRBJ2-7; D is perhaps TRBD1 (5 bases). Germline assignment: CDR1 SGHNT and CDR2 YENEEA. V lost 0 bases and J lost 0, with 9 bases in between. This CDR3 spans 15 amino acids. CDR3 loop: CASSLEGRVSYEQYF. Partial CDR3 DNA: TGTGCCAGCAGCTTAGAGGGCAGGGTCTCCTACGAG.

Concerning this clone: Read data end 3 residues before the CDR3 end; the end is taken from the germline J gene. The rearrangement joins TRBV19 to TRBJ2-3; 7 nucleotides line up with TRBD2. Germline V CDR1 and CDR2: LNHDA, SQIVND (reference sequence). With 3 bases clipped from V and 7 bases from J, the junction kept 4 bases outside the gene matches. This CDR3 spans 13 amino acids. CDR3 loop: CASSIASGNTQYF. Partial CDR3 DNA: TGTGCCAGTAGTATTGCTAGCGGAAATACG.

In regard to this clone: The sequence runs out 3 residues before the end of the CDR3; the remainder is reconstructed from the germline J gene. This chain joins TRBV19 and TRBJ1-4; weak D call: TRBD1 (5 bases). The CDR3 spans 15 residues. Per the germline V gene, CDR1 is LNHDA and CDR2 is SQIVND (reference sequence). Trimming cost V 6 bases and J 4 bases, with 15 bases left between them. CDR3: CASRPERGGNEKLFF. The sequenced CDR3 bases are TGTGCCAGTAGGCCTGAGAGGGGTGGTAATGAAAAA.

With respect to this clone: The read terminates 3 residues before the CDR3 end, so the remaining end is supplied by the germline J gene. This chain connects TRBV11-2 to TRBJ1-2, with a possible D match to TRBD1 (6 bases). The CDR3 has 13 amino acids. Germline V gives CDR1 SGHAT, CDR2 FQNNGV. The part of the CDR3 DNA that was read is TGTGCCAGCAGCCACAGGGATCTTCGGGGC. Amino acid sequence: CASSHRDLRG. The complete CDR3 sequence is CASSHRDLRGYTF.

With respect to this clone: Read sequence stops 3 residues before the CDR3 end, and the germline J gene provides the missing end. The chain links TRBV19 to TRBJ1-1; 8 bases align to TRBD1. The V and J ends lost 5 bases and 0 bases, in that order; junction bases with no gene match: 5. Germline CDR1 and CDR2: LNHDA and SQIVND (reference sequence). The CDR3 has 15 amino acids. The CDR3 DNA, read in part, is TGTGCCAGTAGTCCGACGACAGGGGTGAACACTGAA. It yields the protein CASSPTTGVNTE. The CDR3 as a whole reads CASSPTTGVNTEAFF.

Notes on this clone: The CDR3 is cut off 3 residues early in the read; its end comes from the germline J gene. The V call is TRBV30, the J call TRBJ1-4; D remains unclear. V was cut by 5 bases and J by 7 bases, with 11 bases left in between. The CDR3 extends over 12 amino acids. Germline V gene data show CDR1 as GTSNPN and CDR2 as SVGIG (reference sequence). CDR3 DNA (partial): TGTGCCTGGGGTACCAAGGGTGAAAAA. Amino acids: CAWGTKGEK. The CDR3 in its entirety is CAWGTKGEKLFF.

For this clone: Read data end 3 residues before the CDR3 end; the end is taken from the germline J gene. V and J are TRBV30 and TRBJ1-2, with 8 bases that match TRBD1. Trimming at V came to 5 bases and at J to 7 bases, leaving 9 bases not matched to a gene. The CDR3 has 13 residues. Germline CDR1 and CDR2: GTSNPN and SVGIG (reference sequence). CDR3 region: CAWHSQGAGGYTF. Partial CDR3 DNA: TGTGCCTGGCATTCCCAGGGGGCGGGTGGC.

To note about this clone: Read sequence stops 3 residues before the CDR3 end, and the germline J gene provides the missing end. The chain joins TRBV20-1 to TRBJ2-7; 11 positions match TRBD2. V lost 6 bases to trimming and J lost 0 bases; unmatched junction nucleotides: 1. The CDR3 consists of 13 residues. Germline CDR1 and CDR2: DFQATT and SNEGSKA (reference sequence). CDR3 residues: CSAGTSGSYEQYF. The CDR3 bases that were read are TGCAGTGCGGGGACTAGCGGCTCCTACGAG.

CDR3 DNA, as far as it was read: TGTGCCAGCAGCTTGGTAACAGGGGGCACGGGAGAAAAA. Protein: CASSLVTGGTGEK. The whole CDR3 sequence is CASSLVTGGTGEKLFF. The chain uses TRBV5-4 and TRBJ1-4, with 9 positions matching TRBD1. The read ends 3 residues shy of where the CDR3 ends; the end is completed using the germline J gene. The J segment lost 8 bases and the V segment lost 0 bases, leaving 8 bases of the junction unmatched. Germline CDR1 reads SGHNT; CDR2 reads YYREEE (reference sequence). The CDR3 runs 16 residues.

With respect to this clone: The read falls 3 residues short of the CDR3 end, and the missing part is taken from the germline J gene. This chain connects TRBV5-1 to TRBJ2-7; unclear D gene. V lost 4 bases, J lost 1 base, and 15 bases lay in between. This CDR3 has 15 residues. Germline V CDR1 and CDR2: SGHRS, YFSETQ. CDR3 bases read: TGCGCCAGCAGCACTTTCTTATCAGGTTCCTACGAG. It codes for CASSTFLSGSYE. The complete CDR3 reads CASSTFLSGSYEQYF.

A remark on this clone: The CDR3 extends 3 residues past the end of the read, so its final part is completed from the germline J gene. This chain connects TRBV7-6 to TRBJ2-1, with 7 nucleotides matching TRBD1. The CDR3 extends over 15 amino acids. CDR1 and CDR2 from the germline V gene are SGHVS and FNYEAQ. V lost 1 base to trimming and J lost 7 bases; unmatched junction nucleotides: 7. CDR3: CASSLVPGQQNEQFF. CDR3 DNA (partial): TGTGCCAGCAGCTTAGTTCCGGGACAGCAAAATGAG.